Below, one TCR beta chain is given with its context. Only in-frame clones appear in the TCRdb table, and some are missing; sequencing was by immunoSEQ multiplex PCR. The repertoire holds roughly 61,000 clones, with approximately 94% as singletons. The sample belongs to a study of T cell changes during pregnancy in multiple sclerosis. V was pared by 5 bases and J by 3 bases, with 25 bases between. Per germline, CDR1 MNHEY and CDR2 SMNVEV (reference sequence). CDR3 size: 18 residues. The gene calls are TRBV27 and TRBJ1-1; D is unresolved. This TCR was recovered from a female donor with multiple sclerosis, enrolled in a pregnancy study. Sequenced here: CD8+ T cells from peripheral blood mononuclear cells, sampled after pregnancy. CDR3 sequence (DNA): TGTGCCAGCAGTACACCCCTTCGTACACTCGGCGGTTACACTGAAGCTTTCTTT. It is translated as CASSTPLRTLGGYTEAFF.